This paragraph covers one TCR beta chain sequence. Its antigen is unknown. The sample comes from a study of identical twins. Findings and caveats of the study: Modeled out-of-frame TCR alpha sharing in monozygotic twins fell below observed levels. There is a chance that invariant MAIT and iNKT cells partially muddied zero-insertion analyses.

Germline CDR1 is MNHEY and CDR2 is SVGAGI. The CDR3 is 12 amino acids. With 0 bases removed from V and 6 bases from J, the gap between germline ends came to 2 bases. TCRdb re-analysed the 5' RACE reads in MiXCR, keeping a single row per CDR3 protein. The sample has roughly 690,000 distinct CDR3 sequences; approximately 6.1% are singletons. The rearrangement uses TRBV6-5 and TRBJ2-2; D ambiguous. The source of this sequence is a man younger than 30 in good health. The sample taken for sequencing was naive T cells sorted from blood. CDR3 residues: CASSYSPGELFF. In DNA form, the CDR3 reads TGTGCCAGCAGTTACTCTCCCGGGGAGCTGTTTTTT.